These T cell receptor beta chains were read from a single sample in a study of blood T cell repertoires in COVID-19. TCRdb's table, derived via immunoSEQ multiplex PCR, lists solely in-frame clones and lacks some. The repertoire holds 95,000 to 150,000 clones, with roughly 84% as singletons. Sample: PBMCs or T cells enriched from blood (not recorded which). Source of these receptors: a woman aged 30 to 39 who had recovered from COVID-19. The CDR3 runs from the conserved cysteine through the conserved F or W. The D gene is left open where the match is weak. Only some rows state a clone size, as once, few, many or a class for expanded clones.

v_call: TRBV7-2
d_call: -
j_call: TRBJ2-3
clone_size: -
cdr3_nt: TGTGCCAGCAGCTTTGGGGCGTTCTACTCCCTCGGGAGCACAGATACGCAGTATTTT
cdr3_aa: CASSFGAFYSLGSTDTQYF

v_call: TRBV2
d_call: -
j_call: TRBJ1-2
clone_size: -
cdr3_nt: TGTGCCAGCAGTGTAAGGGGCTATGGCTACACCTTC
cdr3_aa: CASSVRGYGYTF

v_call: TRBV30
d_call: -
j_call: TRBJ2-1
clone_size: once
cdr3_nt: TGTGCGGGAGACCGGGGTGTCGCCTACAATGAGCAGTTCTTC
cdr3_aa: CAGDRGVAYNEQFF

v_call: TRBV30
d_call: TRBD2
j_call: TRBJ2-5
clone_size: -
cdr3_nt: TGTGCCTGGAGAGGGGGGGAACTAGCGGGCCGACTCCAAGAGACCCAGTACTTC
cdr3_aa: CAWRGGELAGRLQETQYF

v_call: TRBV6-1
d_call: -
j_call: TRBJ2-7
clone_size: -
cdr3_nt: TGTGCCAGCAGTGAGAGGAACGAGCAGTACTTC
cdr3_aa: CASSERNEQYF

v_call: TRBV5-1
d_call: -
j_call: TRBJ2-5
clone_size: -
cdr3_nt: TGCGCCAGCAGCTTCCGATTACAGACCCAAGAGACCCAGTACTTC
cdr3_aa: CASSFRLQTQETQYF

v_call: TRBV4-1
d_call: TRBD2
j_call: TRBJ2-7
clone_size: -
cdr3_nt: TGCGCCAGCAGCCAACCTAGCGGTAAGGAGCAGTACTTC
cdr3_aa: CASSQPSGKEQYF

v_call: TRBV6-5
d_call: TRBD2
j_call: TRBJ2-7
clone_size: -
cdr3_nt: TGTGCCAGCTCCCGGGGGGGCACTTACGAGCAGTACTTC
cdr3_aa: CASSRGGTYEQYF

v_call: TRBV6-5
d_call: -
j_call: TRBJ1-3
clone_size: -
cdr3_nt: TGTGCCAGCAGTTACAGTCGGTACTCTGGAAACACCATATATTTT
cdr3_aa: CASSYSRYSGNTIYF

v_call: TRBV21-1
d_call: -
j_call: TRBJ2-7
clone_size: -
cdr3_nt: TGTGCCAGCAGCAAACTTACGCCCGGACGGGTGGGGCACGAGCAGTACTTC
cdr3_aa: CASSKLTPGRVGHEQYF

v_call: TRBV4-1
d_call: -
j_call: TRBJ2-7
clone_size: -
cdr3_nt: TGCGCCAGCAGCCAAGAGTTCGCCTACGAGCAGTACTTC
cdr3_aa: CASSQEFAYEQYF

v_call: TRBV24-1
d_call: TRBD2
j_call: TRBJ2-7
clone_size: -
cdr3_nt: TGTGCCACCAGTGATCCCCGACTAGCGGGAGGGGGCGAGCAGTACTTC
cdr3_aa: CATSDPRLAGGGEQYF

v_call: TRBV3-1/TRBV3-2
d_call: -
j_call: TRBJ2-3
clone_size: -
cdr3_nt: TGTGCCAGCAGCCAATCTCTAGCGCAGTATTTT
cdr3_aa: CASSQSLAQYF

v_call: TRBV5-6
d_call: TRBD1
j_call: TRBJ1-4
clone_size: -
cdr3_nt: TGTGCCAGCAGCTTGGATGGACAGGCGGGTAATGAAAAACTGTTTTTT
cdr3_aa: CASSLDGQAGNEKLFF

v_call: TRBV9
d_call: TRBD1
j_call: TRBJ2-2
clone_size: -
cdr3_nt: TGTGCCAGCGAGGGGCGACAGGGCCGGAACACCGGGGAGCTGTTTTTT
cdr3_aa: CASEGRQGRNTGELFF

v_call: TRBV4-3
d_call: -
j_call: TRBJ2-7
clone_size: many
cdr3_nt: TGCGCCAGCAGCCAGGTAGCGGATTACTCCTACGAGCAGTACTTC
cdr3_aa: CASSQVADYSYEQYF

v_call: TRBV10-3
d_call: TRBD2
j_call: TRBJ2-6
clone_size: -
cdr3_nt: TGTGCCATCAGTGAGTCGGGGACTACTGGGGCCAACGTCCTGACTTTC
cdr3_aa: CAISESGTTGANVLTF

v_call: TRBV24-1
d_call: TRBD1
j_call: TRBJ1-5
clone_size: -
cdr3_nt: TGTGCCACCAGTGCAGGGGGCATGCAGCCCCAGCATTTT
cdr3_aa: CATSAGGMQPQHF

v_call: TRBV11-3
d_call: TRBD1
j_call: TRBJ2-6
clone_size: few
cdr3_nt: TGTGCCAGCAGCTCGGGACAGGGGGCAACAGGGGCCAACGTCCTGACTTTC
cdr3_aa: CASSSGQGATGANVLTF

v_call: TRBV4-3
d_call: TRBD2
j_call: TRBJ2-2
clone_size: -
cdr3_nt: TGCGCCAGCAGCCTGGGAAGAAGTAGCGGGGTTGGTTACACCGGGGAGCTGTTTTTT
cdr3_aa: CASSLGRSSGVGYTGELFF

v_call: TRBV12-3/TRBV12-4
d_call: -
j_call: TRBJ1-1
clone_size: -
cdr3_nt: TGTGCCAGCAGCCCAATTAACACTGAAGCTTTCTTT
cdr3_aa: CASSPINTEAFF

v_call: TRBV29-1
d_call: -
j_call: TRBJ2-1
clone_size: once
cdr3_nt: TGCAGCGTTGAGGGTCAAAGGTGGCAGGGGAGCTCCTACAATGAGCAGTTCTTC
cdr3_aa: CSVEGQRWQGSSYNEQFF

v_call: TRBV28
d_call: -
j_call: TRBJ2-7
clone_size: -
cdr3_nt: TGTGCGAGCAACACCCTCTCCTACGAGCAGTACTTC
cdr3_aa: CASNTLSYEQYF

v_call: TRBV4-3
d_call: TRBD2
j_call: TRBJ2-7
clone_size: once
cdr3_nt: TGCGCCAGCAGCCAGCAACTAGCGGGAGAACGCGAGCAGTACTTC
cdr3_aa: CASSQQLAGEREQYF

v_call: TRBV2
d_call: TRBD2
j_call: TRBJ2-7
clone_size: -
cdr3_nt: TGTGCCAGCAGTGGTGGTATACTAGCGGGCACATCCTACGAGCAGTACTTC
cdr3_aa: CASSGGILAGTSYEQYF

v_call: TRBV7-3
d_call: -
j_call: TRBJ1-1
clone_size: -
cdr3_nt: TGTGCCAGCAGCTTATCACCCGGGACAGAAGCTTTCTTT
cdr3_aa: CASSLSPGTEAFF

v_call: TRBV27
d_call: -
j_call: TRBJ2-5
clone_size: -
cdr3_nt: TGTGCCAGCAGTTTATCGATGGGACTGCCACAAGAGACCCAGTACTTC
cdr3_aa: CASSLSMGLPQETQYF

v_call: TRBV13
d_call: TRBD1
j_call: TRBJ1-6
clone_size: -
cdr3_nt: TGTGCCAGCAGCATATGGACAGGGGGCGCGAGAACCCCCCTCCACTTT
cdr3_aa: CASSIWTGGARTPLHF

v_call: TRBV29-1
d_call: TRBD1
j_call: TRBJ1-2
clone_size: -
cdr3_nt: TGCAGCGTTGAAGATCAGTTCCAAGGACAGGCCTATGGCTACACCTTC
cdr3_aa: CSVEDQFQGQAYGYTF

v_call: TRBV11-2
d_call: -
j_call: TRBJ2-7
clone_size: -
cdr3_nt: TGTGCCAGCAGCTTCGCAGGATCTCACGAGCAGTACTTC
cdr3_aa: CASSFAGSHEQYF

v_call: TRBV3-1/TRBV3-2
d_call: TRBD2
j_call: TRBJ2-7
clone_size: few
cdr3_nt: TGTGCCAGCAGCCAAGATGGACTAGCGGGCATCTCCCACGAGCAGTACTTC
cdr3_aa: CASSQDGLAGISHEQYF

v_call: TRBV7-2
d_call: TRBD2
j_call: TRBJ2-1
clone_size: once
cdr3_nt: TGTGCCAGCAGCTTAGATGGCGGGAGGCTTATCTCCTACAATGAGCAGTTCTTC
cdr3_aa: CASSLDGGRLISYNEQFF

v_call: TRBV7-2
d_call: TRBD2
j_call: TRBJ2-7
clone_size: once
cdr3_nt: TGTGCCAGCAGCTTAGATGGCGGGAGTCGTGAGCAGTACTTC
cdr3_aa: CASSLDGGSREQYF

v_call: TRBV2
d_call: TRBD2
j_call: TRBJ2-1
clone_size: -
cdr3_nt: TGTGCCAGCAGTTCGACTAGCGGGAGAGCCTACAATGAGCAGTTCTTC
cdr3_aa: CASSSTSGRAYNEQFF

v_call: TRBV18
d_call: -
j_call: TRBJ1-1
clone_size: -
cdr3_nt: TGTGCCAGCTCACCACACAGGGTTCGGACTGAAGCTTTCTTT
cdr3_aa: CASSPHRVRTEAFF

v_call: TRBV6-5
d_call: TRBD2
j_call: TRBJ2-7
clone_size: -
cdr3_nt: TGTGCCAGCCTTGGTAGCGGGAGGCCCTCCTACGAGCAGTACTTC
cdr3_aa: CASLGSGRPSYEQYF

v_call: TRBV7-8
d_call: TRBD2
j_call: TRBJ2-7
clone_size: -
cdr3_nt: TGTGCCAGCAGTCCGATCGGGACTAGTCGGTACGAGCAGTACTTC
cdr3_aa: CASSPIGTSRYEQYF

v_call: TRBV28
d_call: TRBD2
j_call: TRBJ2-2
clone_size: -
cdr3_nt: TGTGCCAGCAGCTCCCTTGGGACTAGCGGGATGAGTACCGGGGAGCTGTTTTTT
cdr3_aa: CASSSLGTSGMSTGELFF

v_call: TRBV27
d_call: -
j_call: TRBJ1-5
clone_size: -
cdr3_nt: TGTGCCAGCAGTCCGCAAAGGGGGCCCCAGCATTTT
cdr3_aa: CASSPQRGPQHF

v_call: TRBV6-2/TRBV6-3
d_call: -
j_call: TRBJ1-1
clone_size: -
cdr3_nt: TGTGCCAGCAGTTACTCATATAGATACACTGAAGCTTTCTTT
cdr3_aa: CASSYSYRYTEAFF

v_call: TRBV2
d_call: -
j_call: TRBJ1-1
clone_size: -
cdr3_nt: TGTGCCAGCAGTGAAGCCCCAAACACTGAAGCTTTCTTT
cdr3_aa: CASSEAPNTEAFF

v_call: TRBV28
d_call: -
j_call: TRBJ2-1
clone_size: few
cdr3_nt: TGTGCCACAGGTAGCAATGAGCAGTTCTTC
cdr3_aa: CATGSNEQFF

v_call: TRBV11-2
d_call: TRBD2
j_call: TRBJ2-5
clone_size: -
cdr3_nt: TGTGCCAGCAGCCCCCGACTAGCGGGAGGCCAAGAGACCCAGTACTTC
cdr3_aa: CASSPRLAGGQETQYF

v_call: TRBV6-5
d_call: -
j_call: TRBJ2-7
clone_size: -
cdr3_nt: TGTGCCAGTTCCAGGGGTTCTTACGAGCAGTACTTC
cdr3_aa: CASSRGSYEQYF

v_call: TRBV10-2
d_call: TRBD1
j_call: TRBJ1-1
clone_size: -
cdr3_nt: TGCGCCAGCATACGGGACAGGAGGAACACTGAAGCTTTCTTT
cdr3_aa: CASIRDRRNTEAFF

v_call: TRBV5-1
d_call: TRBD2
j_call: TRBJ2-7
clone_size: -
cdr3_nt: TGCGCCAGCAGCTTGGCGGGACTAGCGGGAGGGACCTACGAGCAGTACTTC
cdr3_aa: CASSLAGLAGGTYEQYF

v_call: TRBV27
d_call: -
j_call: TRBJ2-5
clone_size: -
cdr3_nt: TGTGCCAGCAGTTTTGGTAGCGAGAGAGGGACCCAGTACTTC
cdr3_aa: CASSFGSERGTQYF

v_call: TRBV15
d_call: -
j_call: TRBJ2-7
clone_size: few
cdr3_nt: TGTGCCACCAGCAGTTCCAGAACGGTCGGGGTCTACGAGCAGTACTTC
cdr3_aa: CATSSSRTVGVYEQYF

v_call: TRBV11-1
d_call: -
j_call: TRBJ2-2
clone_size: -
cdr3_nt: TGTGCCAGCAGCCCCCGACAGAGGAACACCGGGGAGCTGTTTTTT
cdr3_aa: CASSPRQRNTGELFF

v_call: TRBV4-1
d_call: TRBD1
j_call: TRBJ1-1
clone_size: -
cdr3_nt: TGCGCCAGCAGCCAGATCGGACAGGCTGAAGCTTTCTTT
cdr3_aa: CASSQIGQAEAFF

v_call: TRBV24-1
d_call: -
j_call: TRBJ1-2
clone_size: few
cdr3_nt: TGTGCCACCAGTGATGACAGGAGAGGTGGCTACACCTTC
cdr3_aa: CATSDDRRGGYTF

v_call: TRBV15
d_call: TRBD1
j_call: TRBJ1-2
clone_size: -
cdr3_nt: TGTGCCACCAGCAGAGATAGGGTCCGACAGGGTCCGGTGGGCTACACCTTC
cdr3_aa: CATSRDRVRQGPVGYTF